The T cell receptor beta chain under discussion was sequenced for a study of T cells in Graves' hyperthyroidism and ophthalmopathy. Study summary: Peripheral blood was taken when the disease was first diagnosed, before any treatment began. Study-wide results and limits: Most expanded thyroid clonotypes above 0.001 also appeared in blood.

At least 3 on the Clinical Activity Score was recorded for ophthalmopathy patients, who also had NOSPECS grade at least 4 and duration under 3 months. Isolation of PBMCs was performed on about 10 ml fresh peripheral blood. This clonotype has only a few counts. The antigen is undetermined. The germline V gene has CDR1 LNHDA and CDR2 SQIVND (reference sequence). This CDR3 comprises 15 residues. Losses at the gene ends were 5 bases for V and 5 bases for J; bases not matched to a gene: 6. Amplified regions were TCR beta CDR3 sequences from RNA transcripts. Initially, a first-round RT-PCR of the TCR CDR3 employed the HTBI primer set. Using its own MiXCR run on the multiplex PCR reads, TCRdb lists one record per CDR3 protein. Here the sample spans 300,000 to 400,000 distinct CDR3 sequences, less than 20% being singletons.

The sequenced material came from blood. The chain recombines TRBV19 with TRBJ2-2; TRBD1 matches at 9 bases. This sequence was found in a young man with Graves' ophthalmopathy. The CDR3 is CASSPTGGTTGELFF. The DNA for the CDR3 is TGTGCCAGTAGTCCCACAGGGGGCACGACCGGGGAGCTGTTTTTT.